The subject of this entry is one TCR beta chain. This record comes from a study of technical replicates of blood from several donors. This CDR3 has 12 amino acids. Trimming pared 8 bases from V and 3 bases from J, leaving 8 bases between. Germline V lookup: CDR1 SEHNR, CDR2 FQNEAQ (reference sequence). Generated by immunoSEQ multiplex PCR, the TCRdb table keeps only in-frame clones and is missing some. The sample contains 55,000 to 75,000 clones, about 94% of which appear only once. The sample taken for sequencing was T cells isolated from PBMCs. The gene calls are TRBV7-9 and TRBJ2-1; a possible D gene is TRBD2 (5 bases). The receptor's source is a human donor in good health. The CDR3 spells CASGRVYNEQFF. DNA for the CDR3: TGTGCCAGCGGGCGGGTCTACAATGAGCAGTTCTTC.